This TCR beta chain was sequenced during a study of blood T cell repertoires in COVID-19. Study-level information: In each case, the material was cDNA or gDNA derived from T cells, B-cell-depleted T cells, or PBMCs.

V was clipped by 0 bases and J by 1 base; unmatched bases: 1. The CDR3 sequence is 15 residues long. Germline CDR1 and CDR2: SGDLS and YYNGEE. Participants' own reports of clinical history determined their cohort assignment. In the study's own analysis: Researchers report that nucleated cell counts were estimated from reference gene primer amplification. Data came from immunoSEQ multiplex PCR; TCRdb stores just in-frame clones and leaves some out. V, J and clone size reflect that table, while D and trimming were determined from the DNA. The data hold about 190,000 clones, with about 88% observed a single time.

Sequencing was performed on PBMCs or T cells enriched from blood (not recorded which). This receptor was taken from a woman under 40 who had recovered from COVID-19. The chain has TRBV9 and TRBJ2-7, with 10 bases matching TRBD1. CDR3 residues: CASSVEGQGSYEQYF. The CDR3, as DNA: TGTGCCAGCAGCGTAGAGGGACAGGGGTCCTACGAGCAGTACTTC.